This T cell receptor (beta chain) was sequenced during a study of CD8 T cells in Susac syndrome. V lost 3 bases and J lost 6; bases outside the gene matches: 7. The V gene's germline CDR1 is LGHDT and CDR2 YNNKEL (reference sequence). The CDR3 contains 14 residues. Reverse transcription of roughly 0.45 to 1 ug RNA was carried out with random hexamers. TCRdb used MiXCR to reprocess the immunoSEQ multiplex PCR reads, holding one entry per CDR3 protein. The repertoire includes 130,000 to 150,000 distinct CDR3 sequences, 95% of them detected once, and about 0.08% sits in the top ten. The TCR comes from a human donor with Susac syndrome. Sequencing input: CD4+ T cells from PBMCs. This chain joins TRBV3-1 and TRBJ1-1; 7 nucleotides line up with TRBD1. The CDR3 region has the DNA TGTGCCAGCAGCCACACGACAGGGATCCCTGAAGCTTTCTTT. It translates to CASSHTTGIPEAFF. The full variable domain, with the rest looked up from reference TRBV3-1 and TRBJ1-1, is DTAVSQTPKYLVTQMGNDKSIKCEQNLGHDTMYWYKQDSKKFLKIMFSYNNKELIINETVPNRFSPKSPDKAHLNLHINSLELGDSAVYFCASSHTTGIPEAFFGQGTRLTVV.